Sequencing of this TCR beta chain was carried out in a study of radiation and T cells in renal cell carcinoma. The time point was: blood 2 weeks post-SBRT. Treatment: 15 Gy SBRT to primary tumor, nephrectomy 4 weeks later. The patient's renal cell carcinoma had clear cell pathology. This table comes from immunoSEQ multiplex PCR, and its TCRdb copy is limited to in-frame clones, with some not included. The data contain about 130,000 clones, approximately 90% of them seen just once; the ten biggest clones take up 5.5% to 6.5%. The specimen comprised blood, sampled from a patient whose treatment included radiotherapy and nephrectomy. This receptor was obtained from a woman in her 70s with renal cell carcinoma.

In nucleotides, the CDR3 is TGCGCCAGCAGCCAAGAGAGAGGGTCTGGAAACACCATATATTTT. Amino acids: CASSQERGSGNTIYF. The V call is TRBV4-1, the J call TRBJ1-3; D is unclear. Germline CDR1 MGHRA, CDR2 YSYEKL. The length of the CDR3 is 15 residues. Trimming removed 0 bases from V and 1 base from J, with 7 bases in between.